The present entry profiles one T cell receptor (beta chain) with its context. The antigen is undetermined. The data derive from a study of blood T cells in healthy people across ages. Findings and limits, study-wide: Higher diversity, along with more naive CD4+ cells, distinguished long-lived donors from aged donors. Strong correlation linked observed beta diversity and percent naive T cells. Per-million-T-cell TCR beta diversity fell roughly linearly with age.

Through a sample-barcoded 5' primer and a J-beta primer mix, a second PCR was run for 7 to 11 cycles. Each cDNA molecule received a tag from a template-switch adaptor that had 12 random nucleotides. MiXCR, applied by TCRdb to the 5' RACE reads, yields one record per CDR3 protein. The data hold roughly 680,000 distinct CDR3 sequences, with approximately 52% observed a single time. V shed 5 bases and J shed 4 bases, with 12 bases lying between them. Germline CDR1 reads DFQATT; CDR2 reads SNEGSKA (reference sequence). The CDR3 contains 12 residues. The source is a woman at least 80 years old in good health. The sample taken for sequencing was blood. This chain links TRBV20-1 with TRBJ2-7; possibly TRBD2 for D (5 bases). CDR3 residues: CSAGETHYEQYF. CDR3 DNA: TGCAGTGCTGGGGAGACACATTACGAGCAGTACTTC.